A single sample gave rise to the 6 T cell receptor beta chains below, sequenced in a study of T-cell reconstitution after alpha-beta-depleted transplantation in children. Unique molecular identifiers were incorporated into the prepared TCRbeta library. Using its own MiXCR run on the PCR reads, TCRdb lists one record per CDR3 protein. The sample has around 410,000 distinct CDR3 sequences, approximately 11% seen once. Sequences were derived from PBMCs from the stem cell graft donor, sampled from the stem cell graft. The receptors were sampled from a human donor who donated a stem cell graft to a child with acute myeloid leukemia.

This clonotype was recorded a few times. J is TRBJ2-3 and V is TRBV11-2; D may be TRBD2 (5 bases). Germline lookup yields CDR1 SGHAT and CDR2 FQNNGV. The CDR3 is 15 residues long. V gave up 0 bases and J gave up 6 bases, with 13 bases separating them. The CDR3 loop is CASSLDGDRRDTQYF. The CDR3 nucleotides read TGTGCCAGCAGCTTAGATGGCGACCGGAGGGATACGCAGTATTTT.

The V gene is TRBV20-1, the J gene TRBJ2-1; 7 nucleotides match TRBD2. The V gene's germline CDR1 is DFQATT and CDR2 SNEGSKA (reference sequence). The CDR3 covers 15 residues. Trimming removed 6 bases from V and 2 bases from J; junction bases left unmatched: 10. CDR3 coding DNA: TGCAGTGCACCCGGGACTAAAAACACCTACAATGAGCAGTTCTTC. Encoded protein: CSAPGTKNTYNEQFF.

This clonotype turned up a few times. J is TRBJ2-7 and V is TRBV7-9; D is unresolved. Looked up from germline, CDR1 is SEHNR and CDR2 is FQNEAQ (reference sequence). The CDR3 is 14 amino acids. The V end lost 0 bases, the J end lost 0 bases, and 6 bases lay between the germline ends. CDR3 bases: TGTGCCAGCAGCTTAGCAATGAGCTCCTACGAGCAGTACGTC. Translating it yields CASSLAMSSYEQYV.

The genes are TRBV5-6 and TRBJ2-3; D may be TRBD1 (5 bases). The CDR3 loop spans 14 amino acids. The V end lost 4 bases, the J end lost 3 bases, and 12 bases lay between the germline ends. Looked up from germline, CDR1 is SGHDT and CDR2 is YYEEEE. In nucleotides, the CDR3 is TGTGCCAGCAGCACCCTAGGGGTAACAGATACGCAGTATTTT. This translates into CASSTLGVTDTQYF.

The genes are TRBV7-3 and TRBJ2-7, with 15 bases that match TRBD2. The V and J ends lost 2 bases and 6 bases, in that order; junction bases with no gene match: 2. Germline lookup yields CDR1 SGHTA and CDR2 FQGTGA. This CDR3 has 15 amino acids. CDR3 nucleotides: TGTGCCAGCAGCTTAGGACTAGCGGGAGGGCGCGAGCAGTACTTC. Encoded protein: CASSLGLAGGREQYF. Full variable domain (rest looked up from reference TRBV7-3 and TRBJ2-7): GAGVSQTPSNKVTEKGKYVELRCDPISGHTALYWYRQSLGQGPEFLIYFQGTGAADDSGLPNDRFFAVRPEGSVSTLKIQRTERGDSAVYLCASSLGLAGGREQYFGPGTRLTVT.

This clonotype was observed a few times. The J gene is TRBJ2-3, the V gene TRBV27, with 7 bases identical to TRBD1. Trimming took 7 bases from V and 3 from J; bases not matched to a gene: 10. Germline V gene data show CDR1 as MNHEY and CDR2 as SMNVEV (reference sequence). The CDR3 has 15 amino acids. CDR3: CASNSRGRGTDTQYF. DNA for the CDR3: TGTGCCAGCAATTCCCGGGGCAGGGGGACAGATACGCAGTATTTT.